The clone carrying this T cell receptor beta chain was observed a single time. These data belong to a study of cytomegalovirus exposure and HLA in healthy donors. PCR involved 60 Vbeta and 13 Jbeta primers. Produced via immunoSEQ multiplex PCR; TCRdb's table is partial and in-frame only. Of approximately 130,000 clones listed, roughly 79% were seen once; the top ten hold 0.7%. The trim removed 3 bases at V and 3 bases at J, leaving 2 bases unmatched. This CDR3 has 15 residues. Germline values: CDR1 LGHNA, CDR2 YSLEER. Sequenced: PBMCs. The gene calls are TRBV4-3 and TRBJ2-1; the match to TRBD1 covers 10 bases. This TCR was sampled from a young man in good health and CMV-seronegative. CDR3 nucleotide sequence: TGCGCCAGCAGCCAGGGACAGGGGTACTACAATGAGCAGTTCTTC. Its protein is CASSQGQGYYNEQFF.